This TCR beta chain originates from a study of T cell responses to AZD1222 COVID-19 vaccine. Study-level points and caveats: It was only six AZD1222 recipients who were seropositive at baseline. None of the repertoires were sampled until the peak T cell response had passed.

CDR3 length: 15 residues. Germline V gives CDR1 LNHNV, CDR2 YYDKDF (reference sequence). V was shortened by 0 bases and J by 3 bases, with 11 bases between the two germline ends. Second doses at about 4 or about 12 weeks were pooled. Only in-frame clones appear in the TCRdb table, and some are missing; sequencing was by immunoSEQ multiplex PCR. The repertoire holds some 110,000 clones, with 88% as singletons. This clone was counted between two and nine times. No antigen is known for it. The source was peripheral blood, collected 28 days after the second AZD1222 dose. The chain combines TRBV15 with TRBJ1-2; D unclear. This TCR was recovered from an adult who received the AZD1222 COVID-19 vaccine. In DNA form, the CDR3 reads TGTGCCACCAGCAGAGATGGGTTCGGGGACTATGGCTACACCTTC. It yields the protein CATSRDGFGDYGYTF. Looking up the rest from reference TRBV15 and TRBJ1-2 gives the full variable domain: DAMVIQNPRYQVTQFGKPVTLSCSQTLNHNVMYWYQQKSSQAPKLLFHYYDKDFNNEADTPDNFQSRRPNTSFCFLDIRSPGLGDTAMYLCATSRDGFGDYGYTFGSGTRLTVV.